This T cell receptor beta chain was recorded in a study of T cell repertoires in cytomegalovirus infection. Study in general: Public signatures in TCR beta pointed to CMV infection and matching HLA type.

Concerning this clonotype: Its antigen remains unknown. One end of the junction does not line up with germline, which may come from a read error.

This CDR3 has 17 residues. Germline loops: CDR1 MGHRA, CDR2 YSYEKL. TCRdb passed the reads through MiXCR, listing each CDR3 protein once. In the table there are some 700,000 distinct CDR3 sequences, around 31% of which are singletons. The material was cultured PBMCs, obtained from culture after CMV antigen stimulation. This sequence originates from a human donor in good health (CMV status not recorded). Some clones in this sample may be carry-over from other donors' samples. The V and J genes are TRBV4-1 and TRBJ1-4; 10 nucleotides line up with TRBD1. The CDR3 DNA is TGTGCCAGCAGCCGCCAGGGGACAGGGGCCCTTGGTGAAAAACTGTTTTTT. It is translated as CASSRQGTGALGEKLFF.